This TCR beta chain was sequenced for a study of CD8 T cells in ankylosing spondylitis. Regarding the study as a whole: Ankylosing spondylitis blood seemed to carry a telltale TCR beta motif made of under ten highly homologous variants. Matched ankylosing spondylitis synovial fluid reportedly contained a significantly enriched population of disease-linked clones.

The V gene's germline CDR1 is MGHRA and CDR2 YSYEKL. V lost 0 bases to trimming and J lost 7 bases; unmatched junction nucleotides: 7. CDR3 size: 16 residues. TCRdb re-analysed the 5' RACE reads in MiXCR, keeping a single row per CDR3 protein. The data contain about 130,000 distinct CDR3 sequences, about 7.3% of them singletons. On this clonotype: Its antigen is unknown.

The sample was blood, either unsorted or a sorted T cell fraction (not recorded which). This receptor was obtained from a female donor with ankylosing spondylitis or in good health (not recorded which). The chain employs TRBV4-1 and TRBJ2-1, with 9 bases lining up with TRBD1. CDR3 sequence: CASSQENWDRENEQFF. The CDR3 DNA reads as TGCGCCAGCAGCCAAGAAAACTGGGACAGGGAGAATGAGCAGTTCTTC.